This entry features one TCR beta chain sequence. Antigen specificity is unknown. The sample comes from a study of T cell responses to AZD1222 COVID-19 vaccine. Study conclusions and caveats: The repertoires were collected only after the peak T cell response. The reported proportion of spike-specific TCRs targeting unmutated variant regions was nearly half. Increases in Spike-specific TCR breadth and depth were seen after two AZD1222 doses. Clonal diversity was possibly underestimated; the donors were predominantly white British and more often female.

Measured with immunoSEQ multiplex PCR; TCRdb has only the in-frame clones, and not every one. In the table there are a few hundred thousand clones, 80% to 95% of which are singletons. Sequences were derived from peripheral blood, sampled on day 0 of AZD1222 vaccination. The receptor's source is an adult in good health.

The CDR3 is CASSGPTANLPAEAFF. The CDR3 region has the DNA TGTGCCAGTAGTGGCCCCACCGCTAATCTTCCCGCTGAAGCTTTCTTT. V usage is TRBV19 and J usage is TRBJ1-1; D unresolved. This CDR3 has 16 amino acids. Germline CDR1 and CDR2: LNHDA and SQIVND (reference sequence). Deletions cut 5 bases from V and 6 bases from J, with 22 bases between.